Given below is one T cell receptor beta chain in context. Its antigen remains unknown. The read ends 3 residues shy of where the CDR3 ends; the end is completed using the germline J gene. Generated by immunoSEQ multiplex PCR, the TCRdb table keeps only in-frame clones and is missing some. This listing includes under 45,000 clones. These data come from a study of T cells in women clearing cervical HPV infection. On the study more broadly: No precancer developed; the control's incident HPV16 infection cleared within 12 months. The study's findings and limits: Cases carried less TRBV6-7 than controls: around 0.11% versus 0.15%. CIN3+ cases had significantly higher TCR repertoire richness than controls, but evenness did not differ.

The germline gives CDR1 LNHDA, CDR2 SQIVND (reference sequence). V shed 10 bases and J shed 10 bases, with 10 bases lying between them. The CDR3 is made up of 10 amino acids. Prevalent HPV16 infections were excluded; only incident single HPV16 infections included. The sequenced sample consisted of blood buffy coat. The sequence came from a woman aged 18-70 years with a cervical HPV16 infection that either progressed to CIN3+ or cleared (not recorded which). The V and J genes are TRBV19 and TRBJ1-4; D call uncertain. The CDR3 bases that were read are TGTGCCACATGGTACGGAAAA. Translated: CATWYGK. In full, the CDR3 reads CATWYGKLFF.